This TCR delta chain is drawn from a study of gamma-delta chains in newborns, infants, children. CDR1 GEAIGNYY and CDR2 EKD come from the germline V gene. The CDR3 is 19 residues long. TCRdb re-processed the reads via CATT. The sample holds thousands of delta-chain clones, 0.55% to 0.65% seen once. This clone was seen a handful of times. An end of the junction differs from the germline gene, which may be a read error. The source material was blood. The source of this sequence is a child who was a newborn, infant or young child, either healthy, febrile or measles-vaccinated (not recorded which). The genes are TRDV2 and TRDJ3; 7 bases agree with TRDD3. The CDR3 DNA reads as TGTGCCCGTGATCTTTCTGGGGGCCTAAGCTCCTGGGACACCCGACAGATGTTTTTC. Protein: CARDLSGGLSSWDTRQMFF.